The present T cell receptor (beta chain) was sequenced within a study of blood T cell repertoires in COVID-19. Study information: Material from acute and convalescent COVID-19 was sourced from the United States, Italy and Spain.

J lost 11 bases, V lost 4 bases, and 19 bases had no gene match. Germline V CDR1 and CDR2: MDHEN, SYDVKM. CDR3 size: 16 residues. The table came from immunoSEQ multiplex PCR; TCRdb's copy has only in-frame clones and leaves some out. The sample lists some 200,000 clones; 70% to 90% were seen once. The sample was peripheral blood. This chain links TRBV28 with TRBJ2-7, with 8 bases matching TRBD2. The TCR comes from a man aged 45-60 years who had recovered from COVID-19. The chain's CDR3 is CASSSPSSGSKGGKYF. In DNA form, the CDR3 reads TGTGCCAGCAGTTCCCCCTCAAGCGGGAGTAAGGGTGGAAAGTACTTC. Complete variable domain (other parts from reference TRBV28 and TRBJ2-7): DVKVTQSSRYLVKRTGEKVFLECVQDMDHENMFWYRQDPGLGLRLIYFSYDVKMKEKGDIPEGYSVSREKKERFSLILESASTNQTSMYLCASSSPSSGSKGGKYFGPGTRLTVT.